These T cell receptor beta chains were read from a single sample in a study of blood T cells in healthy people across ages. Each CDR3 protein gets one entry after TCRdb re-called the 5' RACE reads with MiXCR. The repertoire includes approximately 2,000,000 distinct CDR3 sequences, around 42% of them detected once, and 20% to 25% sits in the top ten. Sequences were obtained from blood. The receptor source for this set is a human donor in good health. Both conserved end residues are part of each CDR3. D genes are given only for firm matches. Where a row states a size, it is once, few, many or the class of an expanded clone; other rows omit it.

TRBJ1-4,TRBD1,TRBV12-3/TRBV12-4,.,TGTGCTAGCAGTGTAACGGGACAGGGGTATGAAAAACTGTTTTTT,CASSVTGQGYEKLFF
TRBJ2-1,TRBD1,TRBV29-1,few,TGCAGCGTTATCCTCCGGGACAGGGGGCAGGGTGAGCAGTTCTTC,CSVILRDRGQGEQFF
TRBJ1-2,.,TRBV5-1,few,TGCGCCAGCAGCCAGAATATGGGTGGCTACACCTTC,CASSQNMGGYTF
TRBJ1-1,TRBD1,TRBV10-3,.,TGTGCCATCAGTGTAACAGGGGGCGGAAACACTGAAGCTTTCTTT,CAISVTGGGNTEAFF
TRBJ1-1,.,TRBV6-2/TRBV6-3,few,TGTGCCAGCAGCCCCGCGGCATCGGAAGCTTTCTTT,CASSPAASEAFF
TRBJ2-1,TRBD2,TRBV20-1,.,TGCAGTGCTAGAGTAACCGGGACTAGCGGGAGTAGCTCCTACAATGAGCAGTTCTTC,CSARVTGTSGSSSYNEQFF
TRBJ2-7,.,TRBV7-2,.,TGTGCCAGCAACTTCGGACGGTCCTACGAGCAGTACTTC,CASNFGRSYEQYF
TRBJ1-5,.,TRBV7-2,few,TGTGCCAGCAGTATTAGCAGTCAGCCCCAGCATTTT,CASSISSQPQHF
TRBJ1-1,.,TRBV4-1,.,TGCGCCAGCAGCCAAGATCCTCAACCGGAGGGTTGGACTGAAGCTTTCTTT,CASSQDPQPEGWTEAFF
TRBJ1-5,.,TRBV29-1,.,TGCAGCGTTGATACAGGATCCGGGCAGCCCCAGCATTTT,CSVDTGSGQPQHF
TRBJ2-1,TRBD2,TRBV5-1,.,TGCGCCAGCAGCTTGGTGATCGGGGGGTACAATGAGCAGTTCTTC,CASSLVIGGYNEQFF
TRBJ2-3,.,TRBV6-5,few,TGTGCCAGCAGTCCCAGCTGGGGACACCGCACAGATACGCAGTATTTT,CASSPSWGHRTDTQYF
TRBJ2-7,TRBD1,TRBV7-2,.,TGTGCCAGCAGCACAGGGGGGACTGTGAGCTACGAGCAGTACTTC,CASSTGGTVSYEQYF
TRBJ1-1,TRBD1,TRBV18,few,TGTGCCAGCTCGCCGTCAGGGGGACGCACTGAAGCTTTCTTT,CASSPSGGRTEAFF
TRBJ1-2,.,TRBV5-1,.,TGCGCCAGCAGCGCACAGGGAACGGAAGGCTACACCTTC,CASSAQGTEGYTF
TRBJ2-3,.,TRBV4-3,few,TGCGCCAGCAGCCAAGATTGGGGGGCTAGGGGCACAGATACGCAGTATTTT,CASSQDWGARGTDTQYF
TRBJ2-5,.,TRBV5-1,few,TGCGCCAGCAGCTGGAGCGTAGGGGTAGAGACCCGGTACTTC,CASSWSVGVETRYF
TRBJ2-7,TRBD2,TRBV11-1,.,TGTGCCAGCAGCGTAGCGACTAGCGGGGTAACCTACGAGCAGTACTTC,CASSVATSGVTYEQYF
TRBJ1-1,.,TRBV6-5,.,TGTGCCACCGAGGGGTCGGGGAACACTGAAGCTTTCTTT,CATEGSGNTEAFF
TRBJ1-1,TRBD1,TRBV29-1,once,TGCAGCGTTGAAGAGACGGGACAGGGAGAAAGGGCTTTCTTT,CSVEETGQGERAFF
TRBJ2-1,.,TRBV5-1,.,TGCGCCAGCAGCTTGATTGGGGTTGAGTATGAGCAGTTCTTC,CASSLIGVEYEQFF
TRBJ1-2,.,TRBV10-3,many,TGTGCCATCAGACAGGGTGAATTGCGTGGCTACACCTTC,CAIRQGELRGYTF
TRBJ1-2,.,TRBV7-9,.,TGTGCCAGCAGCTTGGCCCTTCGGGGGCATAGTGGCTACACCTTC,CASSLALRGHSGYTF
TRBJ2-4,.,TRBV11-3,.,TGTGCCAGCAGCTCCCCCTTCGTAGCCAAAAACATTCAGTACTTC,CASSSPFVAKNIQYF
TRBJ1-5,.,TRBV9,.,TGTGCCAGCAGCGAAGGTCTTGGGAAGCCCCAGCATTTT,CASSEGLGKPQHF
TRBJ2-3,.,TRBV7-9,few,TGTGCCAGCAGCTTCGATCGAGGGATGCAGTATTTT,CASSFDRGMQYF
TRBJ2-7,.,TRBV11-3,.,TGTGCCAGCAGCTTAGGTCCCCTCTGGGAGCAGTACTTC,CASSLGPLWEQYF
TRBJ2-7,TRBD2,TRBV6-5,.,TGTGCCAGCAGTTATGGGACTAGCGGGGCCTTCTACGAGCAGTACTTC,CASSYGTSGAFYEQYF
TRBJ2-1,TRBD2,TRBV20-1,few,TGCAGTGCTAGAGCTCCGGGACTAGCGATGAATGAGCAGTTCTTC,CSARAPGLAMNEQFF
TRBJ1-1,TRBD1,TRBV29-1,.,TGCAGCGCGGGGACAGGGGGTTTTGGGGGGACTGAAGCTTTCTTT,CSAGTGGFGGTEAFF
TRBJ2-3,TRBD1,TRBV12-3/TRBV12-4,.,TGTGCCAGCAGTTGGACAGGGGGAAAAGATACGCAGTATTTT,CASSWTGGKDTQYF
TRBJ1-5,.,TRBV4-3,.,TGCGCCAGCAGCCAAGACCAGGTGCAGAATCAGCCCCAGCATTTT,CASSQDQVQNQPQHF
TRBJ2-7,.,TRBV5-1,.,TGCGCCAGCAACTTATCCGAAGGGGGACCTTACGAGCAGTACTTC,CASNLSEGGPYEQYF
TRBJ1-2,TRBD1,TRBV12-3/TRBV12-4,.,TGTGCCAGCAGCCCAGGACAGGGACTAACTAACTATGGCTACACCTTC,CASSPGQGLTNYGYTF
TRBJ1-1,.,TRBV7-2,.,TGTGCCCGCAGCTTAGCTCGGTCGAGGGCTGAAGCTTTCTTT,CARSLARSRAEAFF
TRBJ2-5,.,TRBV6-2/TRBV6-3,.,TGTGCCAGCAGTTCCAGAGGAGTACAAGAGACCCAGTACTTC,CASSSRGVQETQYF
TRBJ2-3,TRBD2,TRBV28,few,TGTGCCAGCAGTTCCATCGCAATAGCGGGGGGGACAGATACGCAGTATTTT,CASSSIAIAGGTDTQYF
TRBJ1-5,.,TRBV4-1,.,TGCGCCAGCAGCCAAGGACGGGACTCTCACTGGTCGAATCAGCCCCAGCATTTT,CASSQGRDSHWSNQPQHF
TRBJ2-5,TRBD1,TRBV5-6,.,TGTGCCAGCAGCTCAACCAGGACAGGGAAAGAAGAGACCCAGTACTTC,CASSSTRTGKEETQYF
TRBJ2-4,.,TRBV4-3,.,TGCGCCAGCAGCCAAGATGCGGCAGGGGCCATAGCCAAAAACATTCAGTACTTC,CASSQDAAGAIAKNIQYF
TRBJ2-5,TRBD1,TRBV3-1,few,TGTGCCAGCAGCCAAGAATCTAGGGGGCGCGGGTCCCACCAAGAGACCCAGTACTTC,CASSQESRGRGSHQETQYF
TRBJ2-1,TRBD2,TRBV7-2,.,TGTGCCAGCAGCTACTATGGACTAGCGGGGCAGTTGGGGCAGTTCTTC,CASSYYGLAGQLGQFF
TRBJ2-1,TRBD2,TRBV3-1,.,TGTGCCAGCAGCCAAGACATAGCGGGGGCCATCAATGAGCAGTTCTTC,CASSQDIAGAINEQFF
TRBJ1-4,.,TRBV20-1,once,TGCAGTGCTAGGATCAGCAATGAAAAACTGTTTTTT,CSARISNEKLFF
TRBJ2-7,.,TRBV5-1,.,TGCGCCAGCAGCCAACAAGGCACTCCATCGGGTTCTTACGAGCAGTACTTC,CASSQQGTPSGSYEQYF
TRBJ2-2,.,TRBV12-3/TRBV12-4,.,TGTGCCAGCAGTTCCCCGATGAACACCGGGGAGCTGTTTTTT,CASSSPMNTGELFF
TRBJ2-7,TRBD1,TRBV10-3,few,TGTGCCATCAGCAAACCGGGACAGAAGGAGGAGCAGTACTTC,CAISKPGQKEEQYF
TRBJ1-2,.,TRBV2,few,TGTGCCAGCAGTGATTTCACCGCTAACTATGGCTACACCTTC,CASSDFTANYGYTF
TRBJ1-5,TRBD1,TRBV20-1,few,TGCAGTGCTAGGGCCCGGACAGGATCCGGTCAGCCCCAGCATTTT,CSARARTGSGQPQHF
TRBJ1-2,.,TRBV5-6,few,TGTGCCAGCAGCTTACCTCTGGACGGAGAAGCCTACTATGGCTACACCTTC,CASSLPLDGEAYYGYTF
TRBJ1-2,.,TRBV20-1,.,TGCAGTGCTCCGTATGGGGGAGGTTATGGCTACACCTTC,CSAPYGGGYGYTF
TRBJ2-5,.,TRBV5-1,few,TGCGCCAGCAGCTTGGTTCCCCCGGGGCAGCAAGAGACCCAGTACTTC,CASSLVPPGQQETQYF
TRBJ1-2,TRBD1,TRBV7-9,.,TGTGCCAGCAGCTTCCCAAGTGACAGGGGTGGCTACACCTTC,CASSFPSDRGGYTF
TRBJ1-1,TRBD1,TRBV6-5,.,TGTGCCAGCAGTTACGGGGGACAGGAGAACACTGAAGCTTTCTTT,CASSYGGQENTEAFF
TRBJ2-7,.,TRBV29-1,.,TGCAGCGTTGAGGATCTAGCGAGGGACGAGCAGTACTTC,CSVEDLARDEQYF
TRBJ2-4,.,TRBV20-1,.,TGCAGTGCTGGGAGAGGGCCGAAGGAAAACATTCAGTACTTC,CSAGRGPKENIQYF
TRBJ2-7,TRBD1,TRBV6-5,.,TGTGCCAGCAGTTGGAGGACAGGGAACTACGAGCAGTACTTC,CASSWRTGNYEQYF
TRBJ2-7,TRBD1,TRBV28,few,TGTGCCAGCAGCAAACAGGGGTCGAGCTCCTACGAGCAGTACTTC,CASSKQGSSSYEQYF
TRBJ2-7,TRBD1,TRBV29-1,.,TGCAGCGTTGAAACGGGACAGACATACGAGCAGTACTTC,CSVETGQTYEQYF